The T cell receptor beta chain described here comes from a study of beta chain features in type 1 diabetes. Study-wide results and caveats: Any PCR bias toward short templates would affect both groups alike. TCRB CDR3s were moderately but significantly shorter in Type 1 diabetes patients in all four CD4+ subsets. More deletions and fewer insertions at VDJ junctions were seen in type 1 diabetes patients.

This clone was picked up a small number of times. No antigen is known for it. The CDR3 sequence is 14 residues long. Germline CDR1 is SGHTA and CDR2 is FQGTGA. V was trimmed by 3 bases and J by 1 base, leaving 8 bases between them. Expressed TCRB transcripts were sequenced, since all the RNA that had been isolated was reverse transcribed. The table came from immunoSEQ multiplex PCR; TCRdb's copy has only in-frame clones and leaves some out. The sample has some 150,000 clones, 6.9% seen once. Staining for CD45RO/CCR7/CD25/CD127/CD95/CD27 allowed sorting of CD4+ naive, central memory, regulatory and stem cell-like memory cells.

The gene calls are TRBV7-3 and TRBJ2-3; D possibly corresponds to TRBD1 (6 bases). The sample comprised central memory CD4+ T cells from blood. The clonotype was recovered from a woman under 40 in good health. CDR3 DNA sequence: TGTGCCAGCAGCTTGGCAGGGGGCACAGATACGCAGTATTTT. Encoded protein: CASSLAGGTDTQYF.